Reported below is one T cell receptor (beta chain). After removal of 7 bases from V and 0 bases from J, the junction contained 2 bases not matched to a gene. The CDR3 covers 13 residues. Germline CDR1 LNHDA, CDR2 SQIVND (reference sequence). Participant age was roughly 18 to 90 years, and participants resided in about 25 US areas. Here immunoSEQ multiplex PCR was the method, and the copy in TCRdb shows in-frame clones only, minus some. The table includes around 200,000 clones, approximately 81% detected once. The sample is drawn from a study of blood T cell repertoires in COVID-19. Sequencing was performed on PBMCs or T cells enriched from blood (not recorded which). V is TRBV19 and J is TRBJ1-1; TRBD1 agrees at 7 bases. The TCR originated in a man between 35 and 55 years old who had recovered from COVID-19. This chain's CDR3 is CASTGTVNTEAFF. Here the CDR3 DNA reads TGTGCCAGTACCGGGACAGTGAACACTGAAGCTTTCTTT.